This TCR beta chain is from a study of cytomegalovirus exposure and HLA in healthy donors. As for this clone: Its antigen is unidentified.

The CDR3 runs to 16 residues. Germline assignment: CDR1 SGHAT and CDR2 FQNNGV. Trimming shortened V by 5 bases and J by 3 bases, and 16 bases separated the two germline ends. PCR involved 60 Vbeta and 13 Jbeta primers. The repertoire was sequenced with immunoSEQ multiplex PCR; TCRdb's copy has only in-frame clones and lacks some. The repertoire includes some 89,000 clones, 60% to 80% of them detected once, and about 8% sits in the top ten. Points from the study as a whole: Common viral pathogens seemed, in a later analysis, to connect with several of the most significant clusters. Presence/absence analyses assumed roughly uniform sequencing depth across donors, which may not hold. The HLA-A and HLA-B alleles of most subjects were reportedly predicted accurately from TCR beta sequences.

Sample: PBMCs. This chain uses TRBV11-2 with TRBJ1-4; maybe TRBD1 (6 bases). The sequence was collected from a man between 60 and 75 years old in good health and CMV-seronegative. The CDR3 loop is CASSTVMTGSNEKLFF. Here the CDR3 DNA reads TGTGCCAGCAGCACGGTTATGACAGGTTCTAATGAAAAACTGTTTTTT.